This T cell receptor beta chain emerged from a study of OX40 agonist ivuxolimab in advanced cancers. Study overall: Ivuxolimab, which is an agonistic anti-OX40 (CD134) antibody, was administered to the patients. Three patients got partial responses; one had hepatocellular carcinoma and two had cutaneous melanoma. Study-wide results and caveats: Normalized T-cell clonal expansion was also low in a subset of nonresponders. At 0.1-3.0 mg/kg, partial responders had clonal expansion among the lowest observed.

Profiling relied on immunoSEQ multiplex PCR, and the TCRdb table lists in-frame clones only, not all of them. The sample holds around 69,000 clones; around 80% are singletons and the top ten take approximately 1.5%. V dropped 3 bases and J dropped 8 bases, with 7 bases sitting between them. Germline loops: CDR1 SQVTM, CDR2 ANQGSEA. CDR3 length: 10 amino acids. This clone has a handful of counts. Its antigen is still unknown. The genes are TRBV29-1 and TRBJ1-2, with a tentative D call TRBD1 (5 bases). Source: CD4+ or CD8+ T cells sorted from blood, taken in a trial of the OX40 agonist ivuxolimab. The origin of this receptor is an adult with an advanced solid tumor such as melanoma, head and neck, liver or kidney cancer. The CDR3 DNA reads TGCAGCGTTGATGAGGGGGGCTACACCTTC. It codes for CSVDEGGYTF.